Listed below are T cell receptor beta chains from one sample, sequenced in a study of post-analysis software for immune sequencing data. Each CDR3 protein gets one entry after TCRdb re-called the PCR reads with MiXCR. This sample has 740,000 or so distinct CDR3 sequences; about 50% occur once, and the top ten carry about 4.5%. Sequenced material: blood. The receptor source for this set is a girl under 18 with multiple sclerosis. CDR3s include the opening cysteine and the closing phenylalanine or tryptophan. The D gene is left open where the match is weak.

j_call v_call d_call cdr3_aa
TRBJ2-5 TRBV5-6 - CASSLYRQGGETQYF
TRBJ2-1 TRBV18 - CASSPGAYDEQFF
TRBJ2-7 TRBV7-8 - CASSFGDDPYNEQYF
- TRBV2 - CASIIQAYEQYF
TRBJ2-6 TRBV27 - CASSLISGANVLTF
TRBJ2-5 TRBV15 - CATSRSGDSAYQETQYF
TRBJ2-1 TRBV7-8 TRBD2 CASSTYREAGGNEQFF
- TRBV11-2 - CASSPIKGVYEQYF
TRBJ1-6 TRBV12-3/TRBV12-4 - CASSPPGRSPLPLHF
TRBJ1-2 TRBV29-1 - CSVVWSGVPYGYTF
TRBJ2-7 TRBV7-9 TRBD1 CASSHPQKRTGMGEQYF
TRBJ2-7 TRBV20-1 - CSAGGWVADYEQYF
TRBJ2-7 TRBV4-1 - CASSQETGSQEPSYEQYF
TRBJ2-3 TRBV20-1 TRBD2 CSARPSGGVDTQYF
TRBJ2-5 TRBV20-1 - CSASLDLSGETQYF
TRBJ1-1 TRBV10-3 - CAISESADNTEAFF
TRBJ2-7 TRBV6-5 - CASIDARRGYEQYF
- TRBV10-3 - CAISETRPGYEQYF
TRBJ2-1 TRBV2 - CASSPGSSGFF
TRBJ1-1 TRBV6-5 - CASRFVGSSGGTEAFF
- TRBV10-2 - CASTEGHLPQETQYF
TRBJ2-7 TRBV20-1 TRBD1 CSARQGTSYEQYF
TRBJ2-6 TRBV29-1 - CSVARDPRGTGANVLTF
TRBJ2-3 TRBV7-9 - CASSLVGGPDTQYF
TRBJ2-1 TRBV3-1 - CASSQVGYNEQFF
TRBJ2-1 TRBV11-2 TRBD2 CASSRKRGQNEQFF
TRBJ2-4 TRBV12-3/TRBV12-4 TRBD1 CASRPGQLAKNIQYF
TRBJ2-7 TRBV6-2/TRBV6-3 - CASSYSSGDPYEQYF
TRBJ2-3 TRBV6-6 - CASSKDSTDTQYF
TRBJ2-7 TRBV29-1 - CSVGEVEQYF
TRBJ2-7 TRBV12-3/TRBV12-4 - CASTLGWTEAQYF
TRBJ1-2 TRBV29-1 - CSVTGYYGYTF
TRBJ2-3 TRBV29-1 - CSVDVWGADTQYF
TRBJ2-5 TRBV7-8 TRBD2 CASSNSSGRIQETQYF
TRBJ1-4 TRBV2 TRBD1 CASRGQGSEKLFF
TRBJ2-3 TRBV5-1 - CASSLASSDTQYF
TRBJ2-5 TRBV5-6 - CASSLTGRGPETQYF
- TRBV7-2 TRBD1 CASSPHGQGAVHEQYF
TRBJ2-3 TRBV6-6 TRBD1 CASKDRGGNTDTQYF
TRBJ2-3 TRBV7-9 - CASSLEGGSTDTQYF
TRBJ2-5 TRBV3-1 TRBD1 CASSHRTGRQETQYF
TRBJ2-7 TRBV29-1 - CSVGIRGSYEQYF
TRBJ2-1 TRBV10-3 TRBD1 CAISALGQDYNEQFF